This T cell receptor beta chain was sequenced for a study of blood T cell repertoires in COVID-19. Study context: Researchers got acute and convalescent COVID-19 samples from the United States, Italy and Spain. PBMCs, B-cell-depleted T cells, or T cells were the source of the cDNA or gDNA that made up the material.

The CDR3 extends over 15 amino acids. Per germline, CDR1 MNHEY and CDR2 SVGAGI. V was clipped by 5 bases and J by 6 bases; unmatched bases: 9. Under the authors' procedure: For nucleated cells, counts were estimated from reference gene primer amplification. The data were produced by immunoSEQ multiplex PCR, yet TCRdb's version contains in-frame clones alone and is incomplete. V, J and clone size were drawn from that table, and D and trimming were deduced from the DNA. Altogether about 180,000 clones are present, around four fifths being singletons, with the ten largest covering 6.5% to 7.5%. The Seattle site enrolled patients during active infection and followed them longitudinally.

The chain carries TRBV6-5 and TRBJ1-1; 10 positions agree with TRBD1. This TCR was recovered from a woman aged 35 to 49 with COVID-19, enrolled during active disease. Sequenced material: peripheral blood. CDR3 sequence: CASSTRQGAIAEAFF. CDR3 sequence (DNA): TGTGCCAGCAGTACCCGACAGGGGGCGATCGCTGAAGCTTTCTTT.